The rows below give T cell receptor beta chains drawn from one sample of a study of blood T cells in healthy people across ages. TCRdb called the 5' RACE reads again in MiXCR, with one record for every CDR3 protein. The table includes approximately 690,000 distinct CDR3 sequences, about 53% detected once. The sample comprised blood. These receptors all stem from a man between 60 and 75 years old in good health. The conserved cysteine and the conserved F or W are not part of the CDR3 here.

v_gene: TRBV27; j_gene: TRBJ1-6; CDR3aa: ASGLWEPSYNSPLH
v_gene: TRBV7-9; j_gene: TRBJ2-5; CDR3aa: ASSWIRTSGDETQY
v_gene: TRBV4-1; j_gene: TRBJ1-5; CDR3aa: ASSQFRGNQPQH
v_gene: TRBV6-5; j_gene: TRBJ2-1; CDR3aa: ASARGGPYNEQF
v_gene: TRBV28; j_gene: TRBJ2-5; CDR3aa: ASSDGNQQETQY
v_gene: TRBV20-1; j_gene: TRBJ2-3; CDR3aa: SATLTGTDTQY
v_gene: TRBV29-1; j_gene: TRBJ2-5; CDR3aa: SAETGGGGTQY
v_gene: TRBV4-1; j_gene: TRBJ1-1; CDR3aa: ASSQVAAVTEAF
v_gene: TRBV14; j_gene: TRBJ2-1; CDR3aa: ASSQVRGGEQF
v_gene: TRBV20-1; j_gene: TRBJ1-6; CDR3aa: SAREIRVVTLNSPLH
v_gene: TRBV6-5; j_gene: TRBJ2-5; CDR3aa: ASSSGLAGLETQY
v_gene: TRBV5-1; j_gene: TRBJ2-3; CDR3aa: ASSSAGLITDTQY
v_gene: TRBV6-1; j_gene: TRBJ2-3; CDR3aa: ASLPGTGVGTDTQY
v_gene: TRBV29-1; j_gene: TRBJ1-1; CDR3aa: SVVGFGNTEAF
v_gene: TRBV29-1; j_gene: TRBJ1-1; CDR3aa: SVDRATEAF
v_gene: TRBV11-2; j_gene: TRBJ2-5; CDR3aa: ASSLGGLAGIKTQY
v_gene: TRBV28; j_gene: TRBJ2-5; CDR3aa: ASRVRSLARETQY
v_gene: TRBV29-1; j_gene: TRBJ1-1; CDR3aa: SVDTGGWGEAF
v_gene: TRBV19; j_gene: TRBJ1-5; CDR3aa: ASRGPQH
v_gene: TRBV5-1; j_gene: TRBJ1-1; CDR3aa: ASSSDGGLGTEAF
v_gene: TRBV20-1; j_gene: TRBJ2-1; CDR3aa: SARARPVTALVSLNEQF
v_gene: TRBV10-1; j_gene: TRBJ2-2; CDR3aa: ASMSGDTGELF
v_gene: TRBV4-2; j_gene: TRBJ2-1; CDR3aa: ASSQEQAGASGLQF
v_gene: TRBV9; j_gene: TRBJ2-4; CDR3aa: ASSVDPGGPAKNIQY
v_gene: TRBV28; j_gene: TRBJ1-5; CDR3aa: ASSAAGGVQPQH
v_gene: TRBV3-1; j_gene: TRBJ1-4; CDR3aa: ASSQDWRRSTNEKLF
v_gene: TRBV6-5; j_gene: TRBJ2-1; CDR3aa: ASSYSGAMYNEQF
v_gene: TRBV3-1; j_gene: TRBJ2-7; CDR3aa: ASSQVGASVYEQY
v_gene: TRBV3-1; j_gene: TRBJ2-2; CDR3aa: ASSQGDPSTGELF
v_gene: TRBV15; j_gene: TRBJ2-1; CDR3aa: ATSRDGTSGGPYNEQF
v_gene: TRBV2; j_gene: TRBJ2-1; CDR3aa: ASSGTVTYNEQF
v_gene: TRBV29-1; j_gene: TRBJ1-4; CDR3aa: SAGAGATNEKLF
v_gene: TRBV20-1; j_gene: TRBJ2-7; CDR3aa: SARVRQGRDEQY
v_gene: TRBV3-1; j_gene: TRBJ1-4; CDR3aa: ASSQSGTATNEKLF
v_gene: TRBV29-1; j_gene: TRBJ1-2; CDR3aa: SVDSGPPIYGYT
v_gene: TRBV7-2; j_gene: TRBJ1-1; CDR3aa: ASSQGGGMNTEAF
v_gene: TRBV20-1; j_gene: TRBJ2-1; CDR3aa: SARDIIGPTGEQF
v_gene: TRBV5-1; j_gene: TRBJ1-2; CDR3aa: ASTTGGLNYGYT
v_gene: TRBV6-1; j_gene: TRBJ1-2; CDR3aa: ASSNYAYT
v_gene: TRBV9; j_gene: TRBJ1-2; CDR3aa: ASSVEPNYGYT
v_gene: TRBV12-3/TRBV12-4; j_gene: TRBJ2-4; CDR3aa: VSSFRQGAKNIQY
v_gene: TRBV12-3/TRBV12-4; j_gene: TRBJ2-6; CDR3aa: ASTNSPGTGIGANVLT
v_gene: TRBV3-1; j_gene: TRBJ2-3; CDR3aa: ASSPDGHPADTQY
v_gene: TRBV4-1; j_gene: TRBJ2-3; CDR3aa: ASSQVEGMDTQY
v_gene: TRBV4-1; j_gene: TRBJ2-1; CDR3aa: ASSQGPGQGNNEQF
v_gene: TRBV7-8; j_gene: TRBJ2-4; CDR3aa: ASSLDNRRSIQY
v_gene: TRBV29-1; j_gene: TRBJ1-4; CDR3aa: SARDAGKLF
v_gene: TRBV28; j_gene: TRBJ1-1; CDR3aa: ASRARDQNTEAF
v_gene: TRBV28; j_gene: TRBJ2-6; CDR3aa: ASRPGGVSGANVLT